These 15 T cell receptor beta chains share one sample of origin, sequenced in a study of T-cell reconstitution after alpha-beta-depleted transplantation in children. A TCRbeta library incorporating unique molecular identifiers was prepared. TCRdb analysed the PCR reads with MiXCR anew, one entry per CDR3 protein. The sample has hundreds of thousands of distinct CDR3 sequences, under 15% seen once. Material: PBMCs, mostly from graft donor cells, obtained 360 days after TCRalphabeta/CD19-depleted stem cell transplant. The source is a male patient younger than 18 who had a stem cell transplant for acute myeloid leukemia, so the T cells may come from the graft donor.

The rearrangement joins TRBV7-8 to TRBJ2-1, with TRBD2 matching over 7 bases. CDR1 SGHVS and CDR2 FQNEAQ come from the germline V gene. V lost 5 bases to trimming and J lost 6 bases; unmatched junction nucleotides: 10. The CDR3 totals 15 residues. In DNA form, the CDR3 reads TGTGCCAGCAGCCCAATGACGGGCGGGAGCAATGAGCAGTTCTTC. Translated: CASSPMTGGSNEQFF.

This clonotype appeared many times. The CDR3: CASSYSSGASGTDTQYF. DNA for the CDR3: TGTGCCAGCAGTTACTCAAGCGGTGCTAGCGGCACAGATACGCAGTATTTT. The rearrangement uses TRBV6-5 and TRBJ2-3; perhaps TRBD2 as D (6 bases). V was trimmed by 0 bases and J by 1 base, leaving 14 bases between them. This CDR3 has 17 amino acids. Germline V gene sequence: CDR1 MNHEY, CDR2 SVGAGI.

This clonotype was counted a few times. The CDR3 loop reads CASSSRLQGDGYTF. CDR3 in DNA: TGTGCCAGCAGCTCCCGACTACAGGGAGATGGCTACACCTTC. The chain has TRBV5-5 and TRBJ1-2, with D maybe TRBD1 (6 bases). V shed 3 bases and J shed 6 bases, with 15 bases lying between them. The CDR3 runs 14 residues. Germline values: CDR1 SGHKS, CDR2 YYEKEE (reference sequence).

The V call is TRBV6-2 or TRBV6-3, the J call TRBJ2-4, with a tentative D call TRBD1 (5 bases). V was pared by 0 bases and J by 6 bases, with 12 bases between. The germline V gene encodes CDR1 MNHEY and CDR2 SVGEGT. The CDR3 runs to 15 residues. CDR3 nucleotide sequence: TGTGCCAGCAGTTACTCGAAAGGCCAGGGAAACATTCAGTACTTC. This gives the protein CASSYSKGQGNIQYF.

This clonotype came up a few times. This chain links TRBV7-2 with TRBJ2-2; 8 nucleotides match TRBD1. Unmatched junction bases numbered 8, after V lost 7 bases and J lost 7 bases. The V gene's germline CDR1 is SGHTA and CDR2 FQGNSA. The CDR3 covers 14 residues. As DNA, the CDR3 is TGTGCCAGCACCGTTCAGGGGGCCAGCGGGGAGCTGTTTTTT. It is translated as CASTVQGASGELFF.

This clonotype was recorded many times. The rearrangement links TRBV12-3 or TRBV12-4 to TRBJ2-1, with D hard to call. V shed 7 bases and J shed 0 bases, with 13 bases lying between them. The CDR3 loop spans 15 amino acids. The CDR3 DNA is TGTGCCAGCAACCAGGTCCCAAGCTCCTACAATGAGCAGTTCTTC. Its translation: CASNQVPSSYNEQFF.

This clonotype was found a few times. The V call is TRBV20-1, the J call TRBJ2-7, with TRBD2 identical over 11 bases. Germline loops: CDR1 DFQATT, CDR2 SNEGSKA (reference sequence). The CDR3 runs 15 residues. With V trimmed by 6 bases and J by 2 bases, 9 bases remained unmatched. This CDR3 reads CSADETSGIPYEQYF. The CDR3 DNA reads as TGCAGTGCCGACGAGACTAGCGGGATCCCCTACGAGCAGTACTTC.

The V and J genes are TRBV24-1 and TRBJ2-3; 13 bases are shared with TRBD2. V shed 4 bases, J shed 4 bases, and the junction held 13 bases outside the gene matches. From germline, CDR1 is KGHDR and CDR2 SFDVKD. This CDR3 contains 19 residues. Here the CDR3 DNA reads TGTGCCACCAGTGACAAAACCGGGACTAGCGGGAAATCACCAGATACGCAGTATTTT. It codes for CATSDKTGTSGKSPDTQYF.

This clonotype occurred many times. The rearrangement uses TRBV5-1 and TRBJ2-1; TRBD2 is a possible D gene (5 bases). There are 19 residues in the CDR3. Germline CDR1 is SGHRS and CDR2 is YFSETQ. Between the trimmed V and J ends, which lost 7 bases and 4 bases, there was a span of 30 bases. The CDR3 region is CASLTVGRSSWTRYNEQFF. The CDR3 region has the DNA TGCGCCAGCCTAACGGTTGGTAGGTCTAGCTGGACGCGGTACAATGAGCAGTTCTTC.

V is TRBV7-2 and J is TRBJ2-2, with TRBD2 matching over 7 bases. The germline V gene has CDR1 SGHTA and CDR2 FQGNSA. CDR3 length: 16 residues. V lost 3 bases, J lost 3 bases, and 7 bases stayed unmatched. CDR3 sequence reads: CASSLGGRIDTGELFF. The CDR3 bases are TGTGCCAGCAGCTTGGGAGGGAGAATCGACACCGGGGAGCTGTTTTTT.

The J gene is TRBJ2-3, the V gene TRBV28, with D perhaps being TRBD1 or TRBD2 (7 bases each). This CDR3 has 16 residues. Germline loops: CDR1 MDHEN, CDR2 SYDVKM. V dropped 1 base and J dropped 4 bases, with 15 bases sitting between them. DNA for the CDR3: TGTGCCAGCAGTTTATTAGGGGGAGGGGGCCCAGATACGCAGTATTTT. It specifies CASSLLGGGGPDTQYF.

This chain connects TRBV7-2 to TRBJ2-7; 8 bases line up with TRBD2. The CDR3 extends over 20 amino acids. Germline V gene data show CDR1 as SGHTA and CDR2 as FQGNSA. V lost 0 bases, J lost 3 bases, and 19 bases stayed unmatched. CDR3 sequence (DNA): TGTGCCAGCAGCTTAGCGTTCGGAGGACAAGCGGGAGCCTTAGGCTACGAGCAGTACTTC. As protein: CASSLAFGGQAGALGYEQYF.

This clonotype showed up just a few times. The chain joins TRBV28 to TRBJ2-1, with 7 bases matching TRBD2. The CDR3 totals 18 residues. V gave up 2 bases and J gave up 2 bases; unmatched junction bases: 12. The germline gives CDR1 MDHEN, CDR2 SYDVKM. Here the CDR3 DNA reads TGTGCCAGCAGTTTAACCCCCCGCAGACTAGCCGCCTACAATGAGCAGTTCTTC. Residues: CASSLTPRRLAAYNEQFF.

The chain uses TRBV7-2 and TRBJ2-7, with a tentative D call TRBD1 (5 bases). This CDR3 region has 13 residues. In germline, CDR1 is SGHTA, CDR2 FQGNSA. Between the trimmed V and J ends, which lost 4 bases and 3 bases, there was a span of 10 bases. CDR3 loop: CASSYDRLYEQYF. CDR3 nucleotide sequence: TGTGCCAGCAGCTACGACAGACTCTACGAGCAGTACTTC.

This clonotype was recorded at least ten times. This chain links TRBV4-3 with TRBJ2-7; 7 bases are a match to TRBD1. After removal of 3 bases from V and 2 bases from J, the junction contained 4 bases not matched to a gene. The CDR3 is 14 residues long. CDR1 is LGHNA, CDR2 YSLEER, per germline. The CDR3 coding sequence is TGCGCCAGCAGCCATGGCCAGGGGGCCTACGAGCAGTACTTC. It is translated as CASSHGQGAYEQYF.